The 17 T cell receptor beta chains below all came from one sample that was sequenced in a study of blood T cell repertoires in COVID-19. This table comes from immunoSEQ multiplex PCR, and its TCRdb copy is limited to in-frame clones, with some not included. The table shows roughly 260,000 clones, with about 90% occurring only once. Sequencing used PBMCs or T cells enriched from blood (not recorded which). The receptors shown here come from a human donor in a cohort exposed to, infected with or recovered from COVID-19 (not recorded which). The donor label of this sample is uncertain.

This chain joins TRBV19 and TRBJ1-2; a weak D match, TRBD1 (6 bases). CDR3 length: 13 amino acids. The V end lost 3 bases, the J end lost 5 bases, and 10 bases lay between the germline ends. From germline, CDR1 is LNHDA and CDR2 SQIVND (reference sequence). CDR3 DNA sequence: TGTGCCAGTAGTATGACAGGCGCTTATGGCTACACCTTC. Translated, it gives CASSMTGAYGYTF.

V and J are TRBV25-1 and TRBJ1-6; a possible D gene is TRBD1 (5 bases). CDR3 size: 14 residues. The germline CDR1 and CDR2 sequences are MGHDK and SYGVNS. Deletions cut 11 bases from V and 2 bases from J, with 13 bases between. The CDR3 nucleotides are TGTGCCGCCAGCGGGGGAGCCTATAATTCACCCCTCCACTTT. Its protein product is CAASGGAYNSPLHF.

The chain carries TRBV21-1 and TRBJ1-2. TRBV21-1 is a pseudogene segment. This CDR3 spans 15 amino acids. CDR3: CASSPDYRGFGGYTF. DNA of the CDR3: TGTGCCAGCAGCCCTGACTACCGGGGGTTTGGTGGCTACACCTTC.

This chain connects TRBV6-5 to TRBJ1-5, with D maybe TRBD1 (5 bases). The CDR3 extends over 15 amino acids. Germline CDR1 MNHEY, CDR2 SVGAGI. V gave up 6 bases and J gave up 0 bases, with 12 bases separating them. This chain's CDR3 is CASSRQRNSNQPQHF. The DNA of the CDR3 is TGTGCCAGCAGCCGACAGCGAAATAGCAATCAGCCCCAGCATTTT.

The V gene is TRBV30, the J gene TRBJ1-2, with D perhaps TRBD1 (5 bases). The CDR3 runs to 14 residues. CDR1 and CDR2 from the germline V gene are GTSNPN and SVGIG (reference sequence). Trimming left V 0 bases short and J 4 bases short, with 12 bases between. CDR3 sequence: CAWSVAQGGYGYTF. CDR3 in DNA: TGTGCCTGGAGTGTAGCGCAGGGCGGCTATGGCTACACCTTC.

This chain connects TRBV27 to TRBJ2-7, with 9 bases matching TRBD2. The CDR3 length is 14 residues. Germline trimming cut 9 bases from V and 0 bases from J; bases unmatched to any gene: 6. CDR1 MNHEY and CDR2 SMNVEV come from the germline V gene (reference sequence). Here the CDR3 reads CASNSGGISYEQYF. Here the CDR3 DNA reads TGTGCCAGTAATAGCGGGGGAATCTCCTACGAGCAGTACTTC.

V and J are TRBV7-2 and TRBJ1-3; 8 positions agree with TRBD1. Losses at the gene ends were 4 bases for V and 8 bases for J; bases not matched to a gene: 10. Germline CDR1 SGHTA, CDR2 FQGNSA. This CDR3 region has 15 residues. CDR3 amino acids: CASSSRAGGGDTIYF. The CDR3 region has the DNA TGTGCCAGCAGCTCTCGGGCAGGGGGCGGAGACACCATATATTTT.

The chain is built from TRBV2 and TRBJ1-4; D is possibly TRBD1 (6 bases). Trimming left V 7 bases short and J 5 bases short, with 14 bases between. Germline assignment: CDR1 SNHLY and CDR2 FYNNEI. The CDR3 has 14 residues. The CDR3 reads CASNDGGRNEKLFF. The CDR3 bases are TGTGCCAGCAATGACGGGGGGCGAAATGAAAAACTGTTTTTT.

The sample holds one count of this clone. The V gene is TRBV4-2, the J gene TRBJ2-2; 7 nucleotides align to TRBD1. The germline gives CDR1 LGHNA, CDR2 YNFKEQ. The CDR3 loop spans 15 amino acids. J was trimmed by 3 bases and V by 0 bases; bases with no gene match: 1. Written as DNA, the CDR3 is TGTGCCAGCAGCCAAGAGGGGACAGACACCGGGGAGCTGTTTTTT. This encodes CASSQEGTDTGELFF.

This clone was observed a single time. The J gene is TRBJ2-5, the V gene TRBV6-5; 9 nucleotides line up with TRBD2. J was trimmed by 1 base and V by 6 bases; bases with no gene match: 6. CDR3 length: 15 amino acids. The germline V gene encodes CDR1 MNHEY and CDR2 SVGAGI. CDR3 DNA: TGTGCCAGCAGCCTAAGCGGGGGGACCCAAGAGACCCAGTACTTC. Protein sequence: CASSLSGGTQETQYF.

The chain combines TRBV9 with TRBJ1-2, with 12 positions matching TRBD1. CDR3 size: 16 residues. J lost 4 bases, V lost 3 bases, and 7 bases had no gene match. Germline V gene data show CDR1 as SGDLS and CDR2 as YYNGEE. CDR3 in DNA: TGTGCCAGCAGCGCGGGACAGGGGGCCTCCACCTATGGCTACACCTTC. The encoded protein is CASSAGQGASTYGYTF.

CDR3 protein: CASSQAPGLGADTQYF. The CDR3 nucleotides are TGTGCCAGCAGCCAAGCTCCGGGACTAGGGGCAGATACGCAGTATTTT. The rearrangement uses TRBV3-1 (or the pseudogene TRBV3-2) and TRBJ2-3; 8 nucleotides align to TRBD2. The length of the CDR3 is 16 residues. Trimming at V came to 1 base and at J to 4 bases, leaving 7 bases not matched to a gene. Germline V CDR1 and CDR2: LGHDT, YNNKEL (reference sequence).

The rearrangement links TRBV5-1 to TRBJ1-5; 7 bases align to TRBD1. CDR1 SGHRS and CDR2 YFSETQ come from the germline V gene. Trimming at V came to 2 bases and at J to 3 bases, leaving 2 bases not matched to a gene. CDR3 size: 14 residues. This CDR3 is CASSFGTDNQPQHF. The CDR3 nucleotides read TGCGCCAGCAGCTTTGGGACAGACAATCAGCCCCAGCATTTT.

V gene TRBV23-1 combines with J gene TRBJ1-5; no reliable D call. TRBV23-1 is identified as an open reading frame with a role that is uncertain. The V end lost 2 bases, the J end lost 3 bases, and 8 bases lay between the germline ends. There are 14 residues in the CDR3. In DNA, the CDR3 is TGCGCCAGCAGTCAACCGACAAACAATCAGCCCCAGCATTTT. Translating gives CASSQPTNNQPQHF.

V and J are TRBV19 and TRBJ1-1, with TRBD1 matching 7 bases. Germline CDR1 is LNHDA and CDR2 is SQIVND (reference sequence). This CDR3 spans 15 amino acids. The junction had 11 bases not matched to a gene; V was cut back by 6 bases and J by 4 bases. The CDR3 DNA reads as TGTGCCAGTAGCAGGAAGGGGGCGGGGGGCACTGAAGCTTTCTTT. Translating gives CASSRKGAGGTEAFF.

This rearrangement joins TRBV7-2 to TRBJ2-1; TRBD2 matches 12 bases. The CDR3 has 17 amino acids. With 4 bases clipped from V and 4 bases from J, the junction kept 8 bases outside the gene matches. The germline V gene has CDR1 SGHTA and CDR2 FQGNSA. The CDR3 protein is CASSSLLLAGGYNEQFF. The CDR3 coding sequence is TGTGCCAGCAGCTCCCTATTACTAGCGGGGGGATACAATGAGCAGTTCTTC.

CDR3 region: CASRSRSGGAINEQFF. The CDR3 region has the DNA TGTGCCAGCAGATCCCGGAGCGGGGGGGCAATCAATGAGCAGTTCTTC. The V gene is TRBV7-3, the J gene TRBJ2-1; 10 nucleotides align to TRBD2. CDR1 is SGHTA, CDR2 FQGTGA, per germline. This CDR3 has 16 residues. Trimming cost V 6 bases and J 6 bases; bases outside gene matches: 11.